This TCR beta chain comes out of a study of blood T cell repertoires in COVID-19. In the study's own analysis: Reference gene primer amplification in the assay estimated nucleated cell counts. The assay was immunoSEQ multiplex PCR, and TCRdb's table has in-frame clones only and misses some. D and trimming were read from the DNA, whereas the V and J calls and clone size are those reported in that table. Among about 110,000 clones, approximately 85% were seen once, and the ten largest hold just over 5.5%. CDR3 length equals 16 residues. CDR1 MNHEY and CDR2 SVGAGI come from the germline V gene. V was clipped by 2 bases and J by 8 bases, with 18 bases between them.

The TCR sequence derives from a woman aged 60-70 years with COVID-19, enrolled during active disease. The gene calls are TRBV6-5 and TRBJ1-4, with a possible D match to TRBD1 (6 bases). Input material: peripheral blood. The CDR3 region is CASSYGFGGAGEKLFF. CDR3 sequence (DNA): TGTGCCAGCAGTTACGGGTTTGGGGGGGCAGGGGAAAAACTGTTTTTT.